This T cell receptor beta chain comes out of a study of blood T cells in healthy people across ages. A second PCR, run for roughly 7 to 11 cycles, used a sample-barcoded 5' primer plus a J-beta primer mix. TCRdb called the 5' RACE reads again in MiXCR, with one record for every CDR3 protein. The sample consists of roughly 560,000 distinct CDR3 sequences, 20% to 30% of them appearing once. CDR1 is SNHLY, CDR2 FYNNEI, per germline. The CDR3 covers 13 residues. V gave up 5 bases and J gave up 5 bases, with 10 bases separating them. Separately, the same data were catalogued under a study of T cells of mothers and their children.

The clonotype was recovered from a boy between 10 and 17 years old in good health. The sequenced sample consisted of blood. The chain is built from TRBV2 and TRBJ2-4; weak D call: TRBD1 (6 bases). This CDR3 is CASSRNRENIQYF. In DNA form, the CDR3 reads TGTGCCAGCAGTAGAAACAGGGAAAACATTCAGTACTTC.